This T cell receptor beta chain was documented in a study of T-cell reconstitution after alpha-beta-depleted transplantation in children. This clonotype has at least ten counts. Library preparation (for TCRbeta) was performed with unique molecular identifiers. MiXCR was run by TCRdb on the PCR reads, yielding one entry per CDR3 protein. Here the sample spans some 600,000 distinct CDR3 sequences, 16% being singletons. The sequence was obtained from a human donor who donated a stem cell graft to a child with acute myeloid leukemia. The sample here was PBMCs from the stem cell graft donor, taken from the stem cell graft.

CDR3 in amino acids: CASSRGPHKSSYNEQFF. CDR3 bases: TGTGCCAGCAGCCGTGGCCCACACAAGAGCTCCTACAATGAGCAGTTCTTC. This sequence joins TRBV5-6 and TRBJ2-1; D remains unclear. The V end was cut by 4 bases, the J end by 0 bases, with 17 bases between. The V gene's germline CDR1 is SGHDT and CDR2 YYEEEE. The CDR3 runs to 17 residues.